Many counts were recorded for the clone carrying this T cell receptor (beta chain). Antigen specificity is unknown. Next came a second PCR, run for about 6 to 12 cycles, which used a sample-barcoded 5' primer along with a J-beta primer mix. Sequencing of every sample gave 2.5 million or more CDR3-containing paired-end reads. Each CDR3 protein is one row after TCRdb ran MiXCR on the 5' RACE reads. This table holds over 600,000 distinct CDR3 sequences, around 41% found once. In germline, CDR1 is ENHRY, CDR2 SYGVKD. Trimming left V 0 bases short and J 6 bases short, with 5 bases between. The CDR3 spans 12 residues. The source of the sample is a study of blood T cells in healthy people across ages. Findings and caveats of the study: Across the age range, TCR beta diversity per million T cells fell in a roughly linear way.

This chain joins TRBV10-3 and TRBJ1-1; D gene uncertain. The source material was blood. The receptor's source is an elderly man in good health. This CDR3 reads CAISESSAEAFF. CDR3 in DNA: TGTGCCATCAGTGAGTCGTCAGCTGAAGCTTTCTTT.